What follows are 22 T cell receptor beta chains derived from one specimen sequenced in a study of identical twins. Each CDR3 protein is one row after TCRdb ran MiXCR on the 5' RACE reads. This table holds 350,000 to 450,000 distinct CDR3 sequences, under 20% found once. Material: naive T cells sorted from blood. These receptors were obtained from a man over 45 in good health.

The gene calls are TRBV6-1 and TRBJ1-1; TRBD1 aligns across 7 bases. The CDR3 extends over 13 amino acids. Per the germline V gene, CDR1 is MNHNS and CDR2 is SASEGT. Trimming at V came to 6 bases and at J to 5 bases, leaving 6 bases not matched to a gene. The CDR3 sequence is CASRATGWTEAFF. CDR3 sequence (DNA): TGTGCCAGCAGGGCGACAGGGTGGACTGAAGCTTTCTTT.

This clonotype was seen a handful of times. The chain combines TRBV4-3 with TRBJ2-3, with a weak D call TRBD1 (6 bases). The CDR3 consists of 16 residues. CDR1 is LGHNA and CDR2 is YSLEER in the germline V gene. Deletions cut 0 bases from V and 9 bases from J, with 19 bases between. The chain's CDR3 is CASSQEPGQGQQTQYF. For the CDR3, the DNA is TGCGCCAGCAGCCAAGAACCGGGACAAGGTCAACAAACGCAGTATTTT.

This clonotype showed up just a few times. The rearrangement links TRBV20-1 to TRBJ2-5; possible D gene TRBD1, 6 bases. The V and J ends lost 0 bases and 1 base respectively, with 9 bases between them. Germline CDR1 is DFQATT and CDR2 is SNEGSKA (reference sequence). The CDR3 is 14 amino acids. The CDR3 protein is CSARDRGAQETQYF. The CDR3 DNA follows: TGCAGTGCTAGAGACAGGGGAGCCCAAGAGACCCAGTACTTC.

This clonotype has a count of ten or more. The CDR3 sequence: CATSGPAPSTDTQYF. Here the CDR3 DNA reads TGTGCCACCAGTGGTCCAGCGCCGAGCACAGATACGCAGTATTTT. The genes are TRBV24-1 and TRBJ2-3; no reliable D call. Between the trimmed V and J ends, which lost 5 bases and 0 bases, there was a span of 11 bases. Looked up from germline, CDR1 is KGHDR and CDR2 is SFDVKD. The length of the CDR3 is 15 residues.

Ten or more counts support this clonotype. V usage is TRBV6-4 and J usage is TRBJ2-2; D gene unclear. V lost 4 bases and J lost 6, with 9 bases in between. CDR1 and CDR2 from the germline V gene are MRHNA and SNTAGT. The CDR3 contains 13 residues. The CDR3 DNA is TGTGCCAGCAGTGTCGTTCCTTCCGGGGAGCTGTTTTTT. Translation: CASSVVPSGELFF.

The V gene is TRBV5-5, the J gene TRBJ1-1; 8 nucleotides match TRBD1. Germline V gene data show CDR1 as SGHKS and CDR2 as YYEKEE (reference sequence). V lost 2 bases, J lost 1 base, and 1 base stayed unmatched. The CDR3 length is 14 residues. This CDR3 reads CASSFGTGNTEAFF. In DNA form, the CDR3 reads TGTGCCAGCAGCTTTGGGACAGGGAACACTGAAGCTTTCTTT.

This clonotype was picked up one time. CDR3 DNA: TGCAGCGTTGGGGGGGCTTTACAAGAGACCCAGTACTTC. Amino acid sequence: CSVGGALQETQYF. V usage is TRBV29-1 and J usage is TRBJ2-5; D is perhaps TRBD1 or TRBD2 (6 bases each). The CDR3 runs 13 residues. Between the trimmed V and J ends, which lost 4 bases and 2 bases, there was a span of 11 bases. CDR1 is SQVTM and CDR2 is ANQGSEA in the germline V gene.

The rearrangement links TRBV28 to TRBJ2-4; TRBD1 agrees at 7 bases. After removal of 6 bases from V and 0 bases from J, the junction contained 23 bases not matched to a gene. The CDR3 loop spans 21 amino acids. Germline V gives CDR1 MDHEN, CDR2 SYDVKM. CDR3 amino acids: CASSRPSTGLRVMGAKNIQYF. For the CDR3, the DNA is TGTGCCAGCAGCCGCCCATCGACAGGGCTTCGCGTTATGGGAGCCAAAAACATTCAGTACTTC.

This clonotype came up many times. V and J are TRBV7-2 and TRBJ2-3; D is undetermined. V dropped 5 bases and J dropped 1 base, with 7 bases sitting between them. CDR1 is SGHTA, CDR2 FQGNSA, per germline. The CDR3 has 13 residues. Here the CDR3 DNA reads TGTGCCAGCAGCCGCCAGGGCACAGATACGCAGTATTTT. Its translation is CASSRQGTDTQYF.

The chain carries TRBV10-3 and TRBJ1-4, with D possibly matching TRBD1 (5 bases). CDR1 is ENHRY and CDR2 is SYGVKD in the germline V gene. The CDR3 is made up of 14 amino acids. V was cut by 3 bases and J by 7 bases, with 12 bases left in between. The CDR3 loop reads CAISDALDSEKLFF. For the CDR3, the DNA is TGTGCCATCAGTGATGCGCTTGACAGTGAAAAACTGTTTTTT.

The CDR3 region has the DNA TGTGCCAGCAGTCGTAAAGGGCCTAGCGGGAGGGCATTCTCCTACAATGAGCAGTTCTTC. It specifies CASSRKGPSGRAFSYNEQFF. The V call is TRBV11-2, the J call TRBJ2-1; 12 bases are a match to TRBD2. Per the germline V gene, CDR1 is SGHAT and CDR2 is FQNNGV. The CDR3 consists of 20 residues. V shed 6 bases, J shed 0 bases, and the junction held 15 bases outside the gene matches.

In this sample, this clonotype turned up many times. V usage is TRBV20-1 and J usage is TRBJ1-4, with D possibly TRBD1 on 5 matching bases. There are 11 residues in the CDR3. In germline, CDR1 is DFQATT, CDR2 SNEGSKA (reference sequence). Trimming took 7 bases from V and 5 from J, leaving 8 bases between them. CDR3 sequence: CSGRGNEKLFF. The CDR3 DNA follows: TGCAGTGGACGGGGGAATGAAAAACTGTTTTTT.

This clonotype has a handful of counts. The gene calls are TRBV27 and TRBJ2-7; no clear D. This CDR3 spans 16 amino acids. V was clipped by 1 base and J by 2 bases, with 15 bases between them. Per the germline V gene, CDR1 is MNHEY and CDR2 is SMNVEV (reference sequence). This chain's CDR3 is CASSLYSSLLPYEQYF. The CDR3, as DNA: TGTGCCAGCAGTTTATACTCGTCACTCCTTCCCTACGAGCAGTACTTC.

CDR3 sequence: CASSQAQGAKWQFF. Written as DNA, the CDR3 is TGCGCCAGCAGCCAAGCCCAGGGGGCGAAATGGCAGTTCTTC. This sequence joins TRBV4-3 and TRBJ2-1, with TRBD1 matching 8 bases. J gave up 12 bases and V 1 base, and 8 bases lay outside the gene matches. CDR3 size: 14 residues. CDR1 and CDR2 (germline): LGHNA, YSLEER.

This clonotype was counted at least ten times. The chain employs TRBV20-1 and TRBJ2-7, with 7 bases fitting TRBD2. Germline CDR1 and CDR2: DFQATT and SNEGSKA (reference sequence). Trimming took 3 bases from V and 3 from J; bases not matched to a gene: 14. The CDR3 consists of 16 residues. Written as DNA, the CDR3 is TGCAGTGCTAGGGAACCGACTAGCATAAGCTACTACGAGCAGTACTTC. Protein product: CSAREPTSISYYEQYF.

The V gene is TRBV20-1, the J gene TRBJ2-1; 7 nucleotides match TRBD1. Per the germline V gene, CDR1 is DFQATT and CDR2 is SNEGSKA (reference sequence). The CDR3 sequence is 14 residues long. CDR3 sequence: CRVDRAGSYNEQFF. Written as DNA, the CDR3 is TGCAGGGTTGACAGGGCGGGCTCCTACAATGAGCAGTTCTTC.

V gene TRBV4-1 combines with J gene TRBJ1-5; D uncertain. CDR1 and CDR2 from the germline V gene are MGHRA and YSYEKL. The CDR3 consists of 17 residues. V lost 5 bases and J 0 bases, leaving 17 bases between the germline ends. As DNA, the CDR3 is TGCGCCAGCAGCAAAGGTACCCTGGGGAATAGCAATCAGCCCCAGCATTTT. Its translation is CASSKGTLGNSNQPQHF.

This clonotype was detected many times. This chain connects TRBV24-1 to TRBJ2-5; the match to TRBD2 covers 10 bases. The CDR3 runs 15 residues. The germline V gene encodes CDR1 KGHDR and CDR2 SFDVKD. J lost 1 base, V lost 2 bases, and 0 bases had no gene match. The CDR3 region has the DNA TGTGCCACCAGTGATTGGACTAGCGGCCAAGAGACCCAGTACTTC. This translates into CATSDWTSGQETQYF.

Ten or more counts support this clonotype. The chain recombines TRBV20-1 with TRBJ2-7; 12 positions match TRBD1. This CDR3 contains 17 residues. Trimming removed 2 bases from V and 3 bases from J; junction bases left unmatched: 11. The germline CDR1 and CDR2 sequences are DFQATT and SNEGSKA (reference sequence). CDR3 coding DNA: TGCAGTGCTAGAAAGGGGGACAGGGGGCCGTTTGGCTACGAGCAGTACTTC. Its protein product is CSARKGDRGPFGYEQYF.

V and J are TRBV12-3 or TRBV12-4 and TRBJ1-5, with no clear D. V was cut by 5 bases and J by 2 bases, with 7 bases left in between. The length of the CDR3 is 13 residues. The CDR3 protein is CASSNGGNQPQHF. CDR3 in DNA: TGTGCCAGCAGTAACGGGGGCAATCAGCCCCAGCATTTT.

This clonotype was picked up a small number of times. The chain couples TRBV29-1 to TRBJ2-5; the D is unclear. The CDR3 extends over 13 amino acids. The V end lost 2 bases, the J end lost 2 bases, and 9 bases lay between the germline ends. Looked up from germline, CDR1 is SQVTM and CDR2 is ANQGSEA. DNA of the CDR3: TGCAGCGTTGAATCTCGGGTACAAGAGACCCAGTACTTC. Amino acids: CSVESRVQETQYF.

The CDR3 sequence is CASSTPAQGETQYF. Written as DNA, the CDR3 is TGCGCCAGCAGCACCCCTGCACAGGGGGAGACCCAGTACTTC. J is TRBJ2-5 and V is TRBV5-1; 7 bases agree with TRBD1. Germline V gives CDR1 SGHRS, CDR2 YFSETQ. CDR3 length: 14 amino acids. With V trimmed by 4 bases and J by 5 bases, 8 bases remained unmatched. The full variable domain, rest sourced from reference TRBV5-1 and TRBJ2-5, is KAGVTQTPRYLIKTRGQQVTLSCSPISGHRSVSWYQQTPGQGLQFLFEYFSETQRNKGNFPGRFSGRQFSNSRSEMNVSTLELGDSALYLCASSTPAQGETQYFGPGTRLLVL.